A single sample is the source of the 27 T cell receptor beta chains below, sequenced in a study of cytomegalovirus exposure and HLA in healthy donors. PCR primers comprised 60 Vbeta and 13 Jbeta primers. Only in-frame clones appear in the TCRdb table, and some are missing; sequencing was by immunoSEQ multiplex PCR. The sample has 130,000 to 150,000 clones. Sequenced: PBMCs. The source is a male donor in good health and CMV-seronegative.

This chain joins TRBV7-2 and TRBJ1-1; D might be TRBD1 (5 bases). There are 15 residues in the CDR3. V lost 3 bases to trimming and J lost 6 bases, with 17 bases between them. The germline V gene encodes CDR1 SGHTA and CDR2 FQGNSA. The CDR3, as DNA: TGTGCCAGCAGCTTTATCGGCCAGGGTGACGCTGAAGCTTTCTTT. The encoded protein is CASSFIGQGDAEAFF. The variable domain in full, with the rest retrieved from reference TRBV7-2 and TRBJ1-1, is GAGVSQSPSNKVTEKGKDVELRCDPISGHTALYWYRQSLGQGLEFLIYFQGNSAPDKSGLPSDRFSAERTGGSVSTLTIQRTQQEDSAVYLCASSFIGQGDAEAFFGQGTRLTVV.

The chain recombines TRBV28 with TRBJ2-5, with TRBD1 as a possible D gene (6 bases). In germline, CDR1 is MDHEN, CDR2 SYDVKM. The CDR3 is 14 amino acids. Trimming shortened V by 6 bases and J by 2 bases, and 13 bases separated the two germline ends. In DNA, the CDR3 is TGTGCCAGCAGCCTCCCAGGACAGCAAGAGACCCAGTACTTC. Protein sequence: CASSLPGQQETQYF.

The CDR3 DNA reads as TGTGCCTGGAGTGGCTTCACTAGCGGGAGGGCCGGAGGAGAGCAGTACTTC. Its translation: CAWSGFTSGRAGGEQYF. This chain connects TRBV30 to TRBJ2-7; 13 bases line up with TRBD2. CDR1 GTSNPN and CDR2 SVGIG come from the germline V gene (reference sequence). This CDR3 contains 17 residues. The J segment lost 7 bases and the V segment lost 1 base, leaving 13 bases of the junction unmatched.

The gene calls are TRBV12-5 and TRBJ2-7, with 10 nucleotides matching TRBD2. With V trimmed by 2 bases and J by 2 bases, 12 bases remained unmatched. The germline V gene encodes CDR1 LGHNT and CDR2 FRNRAP. The CDR3 is 18 residues long. This CDR3 is CASGLTTSGTSVAYEQYF. DNA for the CDR3: TGTGCTAGTGGTTTGACCACTTCCGGGACTAGCGTAGCCTACGAGCAGTACTTC.

V and J are TRBV30 and TRBJ1-2, with 8 nucleotides matching TRBD1. The V segment lost 5 bases and the J segment 8 bases; nucleotides outside the gene matches: 4. The CDR3 runs 11 residues. Germline CDR1 is GTSNPN and CDR2 is SVGIG (reference sequence). CDR3 nucleotide sequence: TGTGCCTGGGACAGGACAGGGGGCTACACCTTC. It codes for CAWDRTGGYTF.

The chain carries TRBV5-6 and TRBJ1-5; no reliable D call. V shed 3 bases and J shed 3 bases, with 4 bases lying between them. Germline assignment: CDR1 SGHDT and CDR2 YYEEEE. There are 12 residues in the CDR3. CDR3: CASSSLNQPQHF. CDR3 DNA sequence: TGTGCCAGCAGCTCCCTCAATCAGCCCCAGCATTTT.

The chain couples TRBV7-3 to TRBJ2-5; D gene unclear. Trimming cost V 2 bases and J 5 bases, with 12 bases left between them. The CDR3 is 14 residues long. The germline gives CDR1 SGHTA, CDR2 FQGTGA. Here the CDR3 DNA reads TGTGCCAGCAGCTTATTACCTAGTATTGAGACCCAGTACTTC. Its protein product is CASSLLPSIETQYF.

As DNA, the CDR3 is TGTGCCAGCAGCCCTTCTGGCGGGAGGGCCAGCGAGCAGTACTTC. Protein sequence: CASSPSGGRASEQYF. The V gene is TRBV9, the J gene TRBJ2-7; 9 bases map to TRBD2. After removal of 4 bases from V and 6 bases from J, the junction contained 11 bases not matched to a gene. The CDR3 extends over 15 amino acids. CDR1 SGDLS and CDR2 YYNGEE come from the germline V gene.

The V gene is TRBV5-1, the J gene TRBJ2-7; 7 nucleotides align to TRBD1. Germline assignment: CDR1 SGHRS and CDR2 YFSETQ. The CDR3 is 16 amino acids. The junction had 10 bases not matched to a gene; V was cut back by 4 bases and J by 0 bases. CDR3 sequence reads: CASSPRQDRLSYEQYF. The CDR3 coding sequence is TGCGCCAGCAGCCCCCGCCAGGACAGGCTCTCCTACGAGCAGTACTTC.

The V and J genes are TRBV2 and TRBJ2-7; 7 nucleotides match TRBD1. The CDR3 contains 16 residues. With V trimmed by 2 bases and J by 0 bases, 7 bases remained unmatched. CDR1 is SNHLY and CDR2 is FYNNEI in the germline V gene. CDR3 coding DNA: TGTGCCAGCAGTGAACTGGACAGGCTCCCCTCCTACGAGCAGTACTTC. It translates to CASSELDRLPSYEQYF.

This chain uses TRBV15 with TRBJ2-5, with 12 bases that match TRBD2. The J segment lost 1 base and the V segment lost 3 bases, leaving 6 bases of the junction unmatched. Looked up from germline, CDR1 is LNHNV and CDR2 is YYDKDF (reference sequence). The CDR3 has 17 amino acids. The CDR3 region is CATSSGTSGLIQETQYF. The CDR3 coding sequence is TGTGCCACCAGCAGTGGGACTAGCGGGCTAATCCAAGAGACCCAGTACTTC.

V gene TRBV30 combines with J gene TRBJ1-2; no reliable D call. Trimming took off 3 bases at V and 8 bases at J, with 16 bases between the two ends. The germline gives CDR1 GTSNPN, CDR2 SVGIG (reference sequence). The CDR3 sequence is 13 residues long. The CDR3 spells CAWRVLGNSGYTF. CDR3 coding DNA: TGTGCCTGGAGGGTGCTCGGGAATTCCGGCTACACCTTC.

J is TRBJ1-4 and V is TRBV7-6, with 7 bases matching TRBD1. V was pared by 5 bases and J by 6 bases, with 6 bases of the junction left unmatched. CDR1 is SGHVS and CDR2 is FNYEAQ in the germline V gene. This CDR3 has 14 amino acids. The CDR3 coding sequence is TGTGCCAGCAGCCGAGGGGGGACAGATGAAAAACTGTTTTTT. Amino acid sequence: CASSRGGTDEKLFF.

V is TRBV6-1 and J is TRBJ2-7; the match to TRBD1 covers 8 bases. Germline V CDR1 and CDR2: MNHNS, SASEGT. The J segment lost 2 bases and the V segment lost 7 bases, leaving 7 bases of the junction unmatched. This CDR3 region has 14 residues. The CDR3 bases are TGTGCCAGCAACCTTCGGACAGGGACCTACGAGCAGTACTTC. It is translated as CASNLRTGTYEQYF.

The genes are TRBV4-2 and TRBJ1-4, with D perhaps matching TRBD1 (5 bases). There are 16 residues in the CDR3. Trimming left V 4 bases short and J 1 base short, with 13 bases between. Germline CDR1 reads LGHNA; CDR2 reads YNFKEQ. CDR3 in DNA: TGTGCCAGCAGCCTTGTGGCAGGGTTAACTAATGAAAAACTGTTTTTT. This codes for CASSLVAGLTNEKLFF.

This rearrangement joins TRBV4-1 to TRBJ2-7; 7 bases agree with TRBD1. Trimming at V came to 0 bases and at J to 2 bases, leaving 10 bases not matched to a gene. CDR3 length: 17 amino acids. Germline loops: CDR1 MGHRA, CDR2 YSYEKL. CDR3 in DNA: TGCGCCAGCAGCCAAGAGGACAGGCGGAACCTCCCCTACGAGCAGTACTTC. It codes for CASSQEDRRNLPYEQYF.

The chain employs TRBV28 and TRBJ1-3; D not resolved. The CDR3 has 14 amino acids. V lost 5 bases, J lost 0 bases, and 8 bases lay in between. The V gene's germline CDR1 is MDHEN and CDR2 SYDVKM. In nucleotides, the CDR3 is TGTGCCAGCAGTCCTCCCTCCTCTGGAAACACCATATATTTT. The encoded protein is CASSPPSSGNTIYF. The variable domain in full, with the rest retrieved from reference TRBV28 and TRBJ1-3, is DVKVTQSSRYLVKRTGEKVFLECVQDMDHENMFWYRQDPGLGLRLIYFSYDVKMKEKGDIPEGYSVSREKKERFSLILESASTNQTSMYLCASSPPSSGNTIYFGEGSWLTVV.

The chain's CDR3 is CATSRTVNTEAFF. The CDR3, as DNA: TGTGCCACCTCTAGGACAGTGAACACTGAAGCTTTCTTT. The chain couples TRBV19 to TRBJ1-1, with D perhaps TRBD1 (6 bases). The germline V gene encodes CDR1 LNHDA and CDR2 SQIVND (reference sequence). The CDR3 has 13 amino acids. The V and J ends lost 10 bases and 0 bases respectively, with 12 bases between them.

This chain connects TRBV6-1 to TRBJ2-1; D is unresolved. With 0 bases removed from V and 10 bases from J, the gap between germline ends came to 10 bases. The CDR3 consists of 13 residues. From germline, CDR1 is MNHNS and CDR2 SASEGT. Here the CDR3 reads CASSEAARSEQFF. DNA of the CDR3: TGTGCCAGCAGTGAAGCGGCTAGAAGCGAGCAGTTCTTC.

This rearrangement joins TRBV30 to TRBJ1-2, with TRBD1 as a possible D gene (6 bases). In germline, CDR1 is GTSNPN, CDR2 SVGIG (reference sequence). There are 19 residues in the CDR3. V was shortened by 2 bases and J by 3 bases, with 28 bases between the two germline ends. CDR3 protein: CAWSLPPPIPRDTDYGYTF. The CDR3 bases are TGTGCCTGGAGTCTTCCCCCACCGATACCCCGGGACACCGACTATGGCTACACCTTC.

This sequence joins TRBV5-6 and TRBJ2-5, with D maybe TRBD2 (5 bases). Per the germline V gene, CDR1 is SGHDT and CDR2 is YYEEEE. V was trimmed by 2 bases and J by 5 bases, leaving 16 bases between them. The CDR3 has 15 amino acids. Here the CDR3 reads CASSFRSGRGETQYF. CDR3 DNA sequence: TGTGCCAGCAGCTTTCGGTCGGGAAGAGGGGAGACCCAGTACTTC.

J is TRBJ1-3 and V is TRBV10-3; no firm D call. Germline CDR1 and CDR2: ENHRY and SYGVKD. This CDR3 has 11 residues. The V gene lost 6 bases and the J gene lost 8 bases, with 8 bases spanning the gap. CDR3 DNA: TGTGCCATCAGGGAAGGAGACACCATATATTTT. The encoded protein is CAIREGDTIYF.

The chain recombines TRBV29-1 with TRBJ1-3; TRBD1 might be the D (6 bases). This CDR3 contains 12 residues. Trimming pared 4 bases from V and 4 bases from J, leaving 8 bases between. Per germline, CDR1 SQVTM and CDR2 ANQGSEA. The DNA of the CDR3 is TGCAGCGTTGGGGACATCGGAAACACCATATATTTT. This translates into CSVGDIGNTIYF.

The V gene is TRBV5-6, the J gene TRBJ2-5; 10 nucleotides match TRBD1. V was pared by 2 bases and J by 5 bases, with 6 bases of the junction left unmatched. The CDR3 loop spans 15 amino acids. The V gene's germline CDR1 is SGHDT and CDR2 YYEEEE. The CDR3 region has the DNA TGTGCCAGCAGCTTTGGGGGACAGGGGTACGAGACCCAGTACTTC. Translation: CASSFGGQGYETQYF.

The genes are TRBV30 and TRBJ1-6; unclear D gene. Germline values: CDR1 GTSNPN, CDR2 SVGIG (reference sequence). CDR3 length: 13 residues. Deletions cut 2 bases from V and 7 bases from J, with 9 bases between. CDR3 region: CAWSPQRNSPLHF. The DNA for the CDR3 is TGTGCCTGGAGTCCTCAGCGGAATTCACCCCTCCACTTT. The full variable domain, in which reference TRBV30 and TRBJ1-6 provide the parts outside the CDR3, is SQTIHQWPATLVQPVGSPLSLECTVEGTSNPNLYWYRQAAGRGLQLLFYSVGIGQISSEVPQNLSASRPQDRQFILSSKKLLLSDSGFYLCAWSPQRNSPLHFGNGTRLTVT.

This chain connects TRBV6-5 to TRBJ1-2; D remains ambiguous. The CDR3 contains 14 residues. Trimming cost V 6 bases and J 3 bases, with 14 bases left between them. Germline assignment: CDR1 MNHEY and CDR2 SVGAGI. DNA of the CDR3: TGTGCCAGCAGCCTCAATAGACGGGACTATGGCTACACCTTC. Its protein product is CASSLNRRDYGYTF.

The CDR3 here is CASSLMTSGPYEQYF. In DNA form, the CDR3 reads TGTGCCAGCAGCTTGATGACTAGCGGGCCCTACGAGCAGTACTTC. The rearrangement uses TRBV5-6 and TRBJ2-7; 10 nucleotides agree with TRBD2. The trim removed 1 base at V and 2 bases at J, leaving 3 bases unmatched. Per the germline V gene, CDR1 is SGHDT and CDR2 is YYEEEE. The CDR3 consists of 15 residues.